This is a list of T cell receptor beta chains from one sample in a study of T cell changes during pregnancy in multiple sclerosis. Sequencing was performed with immunoSEQ multiplex PCR; in TCRdb, only in-frame clones are kept and a portion is missing. This table holds tens of thousands of clones, 85% to 95% found once. Here the sequenced sample was peripheral blood, taken in the third trimester of pregnancy. The receptors here all came from a female donor in good health, enrolled as a control in a pregnancy study. CDR3s include the opening cysteine and the closing phenylalanine or tryptophan. The D gene is left open where the match is weak. Clone sizes are given selectively: once, few, many, or a class where the clone is expanded.

D gene	V gene	clone size	J gene	CDR3 DNA	CDR3 protein
.	TRBV15	once	TRBJ1-4	TGTGCCACCAGCGGAGACGTTCGGAATGAAAAACTGTTTTTT	CATSGDVRNEKLFF
TRBD1	TRBV28	.	TRBJ2-1	TGTGCCAGCAGTTTATGGCCTCGGACAGGGGGGATAGAGAGCTCCTACAATGAGCAGTTCTTC	CASSLWPRTGGIESSYNEQFF
.	TRBV27	.	TRBJ2-1	TGTGCCAGCAGTTTGTCCGGGAATGAGCAGTTCTTC	CASSLSGNEQFF
TRBD1	TRBV5-1	.	TRBJ1-4	TGCGCCAGCAGCTTGATCTATGACAGGGATAGCACTAATGAAAAACTGTTTTTT	CASSLIYDRDSTNEKLFF
TRBD2	TRBV19	.	TRBJ2-7	TGTGCCAGTAGTATGGGGACTAGCGGGAGGGCCTACGAGCAGTACTTC	CASSMGTSGRAYEQYF
TRBD2	TRBV27	.	TRBJ2-1	TGTGCCAGCAGTTCAGGAGCGGGGGGGCGGACTGAGCAGTTCTTC	CASSSGAGGRTEQFF
.	TRBV29-1	.	TRBJ2-6	TGCAGCGTTGTAGTGTTGGGTGCGGCTGGGGCCAACGTCCTGACTTTC	CSVVVLGAAGANVLTF
TRBD1	TRBV7-2	.	TRBJ2-1	TGTGCCAGCAGCTTCGCAGGACAGGGGGCCAATGAGCAGTTCTTC	CASSFAGQGANEQFF
.	TRBV4-3	.	TRBJ2-1	TGCGCCAGCAGCCAAGACTTTACTAGCTACAATGAGCAGTTCTTC	CASSQDFTSYNEQFF
.	TRBV11-2	.	TRBJ2-7	TGTGCCAGCAGCTTCAGGGGGGACTCGTCTCCCTCCTACGAGCAGTACTTC	CASSFRGDSSPSYEQYF
.	TRBV7-6	.	TRBJ1-2	TGTGCCAGCAGCTCCGGACCCGGGGGGTCCTATGGCTACACCTTC	CASSSGPGGSYGYTF
.	TRBV29-1	once	TRBJ2-3	TGCAGCGTGATCGACGGATTGCCGGGAGATACGCAGTATTTT	CSVIDGLPGDTQYF
TRBD1	TRBV27	.	TRBJ1-3	TGTGCCAGCAGGCCCGACGCCGGGACAGGGTGGGACACCATATATTTT	CASRPDAGTGWDTIYF
TRBD1	TRBV7-8	.	TRBJ1-6	TGTGCCAGCAGCTTAATCGAGGGGGCAGGTAATTCACCCCTCCACTTT	CASSLIEGAGNSPLHF
TRBD1	TRBV19	few	TRBJ1-1	TGTGCCAGTAGTATTCCCGGGACAGGGAAGGCTTTCTTT	CASSIPGTGKAFF
.	TRBV7-9	.	TRBJ2-6	TGTGCCAGCAGCTTAAGCACGTCTGGGGCCAACGTCCTGACTTTC	CASSLSTSGANVLTF
TRBD2	TRBV7-6	.	TRBJ2-1	TGTGCCAGCAGCTTATGGGCGGGAGGGCCAAATGAGCAGTTCTTC	CASSLWAGGPNEQFF
.	TRBV28	.	TRBJ2-1	TGTGCCAGCAGTAACCCCTGGGGCCAGTTCTTC	CASSNPWGQFF
TRBD2	TRBV5-1	.	TRBJ2-3	TGCGCCAGCAGCTGGGAGACTAGCGGGGCAGATACGCAGTATTTT	CASSWETSGADTQYF
.	TRBV10-1	.	TRBJ2-1	TGCGCCAGCAGCGAGGGGGGAGGTGAGCAGTTCTTC	CASSEGGGEQFF
TRBD2	TRBV28	.	TRBJ2-1	TGTGCCAGCAGTTCCCCTCTCGGGGCGGGAGGTTACAATGAGCAGTTCTTC	CASSSPLGAGGYNEQFF
TRBD1	TRBV6-5	.	TRBJ1-2	TGTGCCAGCAGTTACGCCGGGACAGGGTATGGCTACACCTTC	CASSYAGTGYGYTF
.	TRBV5-1	once	TRBJ1-6	TGCGCCAGCAGCTTCGGGGGAGACGGGAATTCACCCCTCCACTTT	CASSFGGDGNSPLHF
.	TRBV6-4	.	TRBJ1-3	TGTGCCAGCAGGGCCTCCTCTGGAAACACCATATATTTT	CASRASSGNTIYF
.	TRBV5-6	.	TRBJ2-5	TGTGCCAGCAGCCAGTTCCAAGAGACCCAGTACTTC	CASSQFQETQYF
.	TRBV2	.	TRBJ1-6	TGTGCCAGCAGTGGACAGAGAAATAATTCACCCCTCCACTTT	CASSGQRNNSPLHF
TRBD1	TRBV7-9	.	TRBJ2-5	TGTGCCAGCAGCTTAAGGTTGGGACAGGGTGTAGAGACCCAGTACTTC	CASSLRLGQGVETQYF
TRBD1	TRBV12-5	.	TRBJ1-4	TGTGCTAGTGGTTTGGTATTCAGGGGGCTATTTTTT	CASGLVFRGLFF
TRBD1	TRBV11-3	.	TRBJ2-2	TGTGCCAGCAGCCGATCGGACAGGGGGAACGGGGAGCTGTTTTTT	CASSRSDRGNGELFF
.	TRBV7-8	.	TRBJ2-1	TGTGCCAGCAAGCAGGGTAGTGTATCCTACAATGAGCAGTTCTTC	CASKQGSVSYNEQFF
TRBD1	TRBV11-2	.	TRBJ2-7	TGTGCCAGCAGCTTAGGGAGACAGGGGGGAAACTACGAGCAGTACTTC	CASSLGRQGGNYEQYF
TRBD2	TRBV5-1	once	TRBJ2-3	TGCGCCAGCAGCGTGACTAGCAGGTACACAGATACGCAGTATTTT	CASSVTSRYTDTQYF
TRBD1	TRBV5-1	.	TRBJ2-7	TGCGCCAGCAGCTTAAGGGACAGGGGCTACGAGCAGTACTTC	CASSLRDRGYEQYF
.	TRBV7-9	few	TRBJ2-1	TGTGCCAGCAGCTTAGCAGGGACTCACAATGAGCAGTTCTTC	CASSLAGTHNEQFF